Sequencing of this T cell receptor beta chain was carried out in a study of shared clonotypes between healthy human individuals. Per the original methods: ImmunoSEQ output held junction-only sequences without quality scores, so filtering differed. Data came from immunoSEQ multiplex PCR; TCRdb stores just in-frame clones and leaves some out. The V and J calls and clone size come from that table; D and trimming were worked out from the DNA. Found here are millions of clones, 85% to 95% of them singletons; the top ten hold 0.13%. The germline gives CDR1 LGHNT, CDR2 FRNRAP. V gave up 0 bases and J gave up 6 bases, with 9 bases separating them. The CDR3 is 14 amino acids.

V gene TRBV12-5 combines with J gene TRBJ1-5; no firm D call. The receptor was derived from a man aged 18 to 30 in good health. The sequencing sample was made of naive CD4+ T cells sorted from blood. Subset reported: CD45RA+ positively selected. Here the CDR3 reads CASGLVWSVQPQHF. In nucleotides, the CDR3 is TGTGCTAGTGGTTTGGTGTGGTCAGTTCAGCCCCAGCATTTT.